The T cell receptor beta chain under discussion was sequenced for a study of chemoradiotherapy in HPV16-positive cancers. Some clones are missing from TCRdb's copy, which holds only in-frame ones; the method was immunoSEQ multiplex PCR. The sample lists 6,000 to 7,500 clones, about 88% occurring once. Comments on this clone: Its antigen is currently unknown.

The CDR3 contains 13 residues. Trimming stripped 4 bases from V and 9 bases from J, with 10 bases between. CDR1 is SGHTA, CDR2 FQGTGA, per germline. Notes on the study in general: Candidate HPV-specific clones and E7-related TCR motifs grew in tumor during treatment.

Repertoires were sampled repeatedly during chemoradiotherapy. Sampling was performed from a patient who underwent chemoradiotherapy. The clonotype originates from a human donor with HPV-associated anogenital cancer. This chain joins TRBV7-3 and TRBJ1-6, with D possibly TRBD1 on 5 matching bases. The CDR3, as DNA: TGTGCCAGCAGCTCCAGCCAGGGTTCACCCCTCCACTTT. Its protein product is CASSSSQGSPLHF.